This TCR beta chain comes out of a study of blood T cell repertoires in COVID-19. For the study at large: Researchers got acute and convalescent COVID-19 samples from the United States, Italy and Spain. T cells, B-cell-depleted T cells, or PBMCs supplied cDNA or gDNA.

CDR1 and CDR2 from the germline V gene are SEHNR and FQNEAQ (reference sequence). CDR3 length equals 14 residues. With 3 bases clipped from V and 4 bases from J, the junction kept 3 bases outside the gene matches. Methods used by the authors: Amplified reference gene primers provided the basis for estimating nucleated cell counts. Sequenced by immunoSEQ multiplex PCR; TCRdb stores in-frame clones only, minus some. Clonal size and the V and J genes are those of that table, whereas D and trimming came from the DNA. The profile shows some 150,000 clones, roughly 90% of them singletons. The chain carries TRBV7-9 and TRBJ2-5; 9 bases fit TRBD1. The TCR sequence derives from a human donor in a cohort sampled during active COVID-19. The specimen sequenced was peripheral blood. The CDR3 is CASSLTGGRETQYF. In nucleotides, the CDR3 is TGTGCCAGCAGCTTGACAGGGGGGCGAGAGACCCAGTACTTC. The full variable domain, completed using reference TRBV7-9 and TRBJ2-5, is DTGVSQNPRHKITKRGQNVTFRCDPISEHNRLYWYRQTLGQGPEFLTYFQNEAQLEKSRLLSDRFSAERPKGSFSTLEIQRTEQGDSAMYLCASSLTGGRETQYFGPGTRLLVL.